This TCR beta chain was captured in a study of T cells in Graves' hyperthyroidism and ophthalmopathy. Study-wide results and limits: Model output signaled ophthalmopathy a median roughly six months ahead of onset.

RNA transcripts yielded amplified TCR beta CDR3 regions. When the TCR CDR3 underwent first-round RT-PCR, the HTBI primer set was used. MiXCR, applied by TCRdb to the multiplex PCR reads, yields one record per CDR3 protein. The table records 300,000 to 400,000 distinct CDR3 sequences, about 20% of them present only once. The CDR3 contains 14 residues. V lost 1 base and J 1 base, leaving 10 bases between the germline ends. Germline V gene lookup returns CDR1 GTSNPN and CDR2 SVGIG (reference sequence). About this clonotype itself: Its specificity is unknown.

V is TRBV30 and J is TRBJ1-1, with D tentatively TRBD1 (5 bases). Sequencing was done on a sample of blood. The sequence derives from a woman aged 45 to 65 with Graves' hyperthyroidism. The CDR3 DNA is TGTGCCTGGAGTGCCGGGACGGGGAACACTGAAGCTTTCTTT. Translated: CAWSAGTGNTEAFF.